Listed here are 9 T cell receptor beta chains from one sample, sequenced in a study of control samples from healthy donors and cancer patients. Profiled with immunoSEQ multiplex PCR; TCRdb holds only in-frame clones, not every one. The data show around 170,000 clones, roughly 90% seen once. Sequencing used blood. These receptor sequences come from a woman aged 45 to 65 in good health.

The V gene is TRBV6-6, the J gene TRBJ2-7; possibly TRBD1 or TRBD2 for D (5 bases each). Germline CDR1 is MNHNY and CDR2 is SVGAGI (reference sequence). CDR3 length: 14 residues. Trimming pared 7 bases from V and 2 bases from J, leaving 15 bases between. The CDR3 region is CASTQGLGAYEQYF. The CDR3 nucleotides are TGTGCCAGCACCCAAGGACTGGGGGCCTACGAGCAGTACTTC.

A few counts support this clone. The chain recombines TRBV6-6 with TRBJ1-3; D is undetermined. Trimming left V 4 bases short and J 0 bases short, with 7 bases between. CDR3 length: 14 amino acids. Germline V CDR1 and CDR2: MNHNY, SVGAGI (reference sequence). CDR3 residues: CASSLTVSGNTIYF. DNA of the CDR3: TGTGCCAGCAGTTTAACAGTCTCTGGAAACACCATATATTTT.

This chain uses TRBV25-1 with TRBJ1-4, with TRBD1 matching over 11 bases. This CDR3 contains 15 residues. CDR1 and CDR2 from the germline V gene are MGHDK and SYGVNS. The V and J ends lost 3 bases and 7 bases, in that order; junction bases with no gene match: 4. CDR3 coding DNA: TGTGCCAGCAGTGACCGGACAGGGGGCATTGAAAAACTGTTTTTT. Protein sequence: CASSDRTGGIEKLFF. Based on the CDR3 plus reference TRBV25-1 and TRBJ1-4, the full variable domain is EADIYQTPRYLVIGTGKKITLECSQTMGHDKMYWYQQDPGMELHLIHYSYGVNSTEKGDLSSESTVSRIRTEHFPLTLESARPSHTSQYLCASSDRTGGIEKLFFGSGTQLSVL.

This chain connects TRBV5-6 to TRBJ2-7; weak D call: TRBD2 (5 bases). The CDR3 runs to 14 residues. Germline assignment: CDR1 SGHDT and CDR2 YYEEEE. V gave up 4 bases and J gave up 2 bases, with 13 bases separating them. The CDR3 nucleotides read TGTGCCAGCAGCCCCCTCCCGGGAACCTACGAGCAGTACTTC. This sequence encodes CASSPLPGTYEQYF.

This clone has just a few counts. The gene calls are TRBV5-1 and TRBJ2-5, with 9 nucleotides matching TRBD2. The CDR3 has 15 amino acids. With V trimmed by 0 bases and J by 1 base, 1 base remained unmatched. Germline V gene data show CDR1 as SGHRS and CDR2 as YFSETQ. The CDR3 nucleotides are TGCGCCAGCAGCTTGGTACTAGCGGGCCAAGAGACCCAGTACTTC. Translated, it gives CASSLVLAGQETQYF.

The rearrangement uses TRBV6-2 or TRBV6-3 and TRBJ2-6; D call uncertain. CDR1 is MNHEY, CDR2 SVGEGT, per germline. The V gene lost 0 bases and the J gene lost 1 base, with 4 bases spanning the gap. This CDR3 spans 15 amino acids. CDR3 residues: CASSYSWSGANVLTF. The CDR3 nucleotides read TGTGCCAGCAGTTACTCTTGGTCTGGGGCCAACGTCCTGACTTTC.

The V call is TRBV12-3 or TRBV12-4, the J call TRBJ1-2, with 7 bases aligning to TRBD1. The CDR3 totals 13 residues. V was clipped by 7 bases and J by 8 bases; unmatched bases: 10. CDR3 loop: CASNLQGSGGYTF. CDR3 sequence (DNA): TGTGCCAGCAACTTACAGGGGAGTGGCGGCTACACCTTC.

Comments on this clone: This CDR3 is also generated by other DNA sequences in the sample. CDR3 nucleotides: TGTGCCAGCAGTGAACGGGGTAATGGCTACACCTTC. This codes for CASSERGNGYTF. The chain couples TRBV6-1 to TRBJ1-2; unclear D gene. The CDR3 totals 12 residues. Germline CDR1 and CDR2: MNHNS and SASEGT. V lost 2 bases and J lost 6, with 7 bases in between.

This clone came up a few times. This chain connects TRBV15 to TRBJ2-7; no reliable D call. V lost 2 bases and J 5 bases, leaving 13 bases between the germline ends. CDR3 length equals 14 residues. Germline V gives CDR1 LNHNV, CDR2 YYDKDF (reference sequence). In nucleotides, the CDR3 is TGTGCCACCAGCAGATCTGGCGTTAACCACGAGCAGTACTTC. Its protein is CATSRSGVNHEQYF.